This record concerns one T cell receptor beta chain sequence. This clonotype was counted between two and nine times. It lacks a known antigen. The input lacks base qualities; no much larger clone sits a single base away. The sample originates from a study of identical twins (dated by TCRdb to about 2016). The study in broad terms: To test whether fetal clonotypes persist, this study deep-sequenced TCR alpha and beta repertoires from monozygotic twins, from unrelated adults of various ages, and from cord blood. To rule out contamination, the twin experiments were replicated at different times with different library preparation protocols. Study-wide conclusions, independent of this receptor: Fewer insertions were carried by abundant cord blood beta clonotypes; a weaker similar trend was observed in young adult naive repertoires, while no such trend was observed in memory repertoires. In beta out-of-frame sequences, excess twin sharing was weaker, because having fewer shared sequences lowered the signal-to-noise ratio. Conclusions relied on cross-sectional statistical analysis, since the same donors could not be followed over many years. Recombination models systematically underestimated out-of-frame TCR alpha sharing in monozygotic twins but agreed with sharing between unrelated individuals. Compared with coincidental sharing between unrelated individuals, out-of-frame TCR alpha sequences shared between twins showed an excess of sequences with low generation probability. Zero-insertion analyses could be partly confounded by invariant T cells such as MAIT and iNKT, though diverse VJ usage argued against such confounding for most clonotypes.

Every donor in the study was a healthy Caucasian. Three pairs of female monozygotic twins, all aged about 18 to 30 years, were included in the twin cohort. Peripheral blood mononuclear cells were the source from which RNA for the TCR libraries was isolated. Libraries were built with 5' RACE. Sequencing took place on an Illumina HiSeq 2000. A universal primer binding site was introduced by template switching, and a unique molecular identifier was present in the final cDNA, enabling accurate counting of TCR cDNA molecules. Specific primers in the conserved constant-segment region were used to synthesize first-strand cDNA for the TCR alpha and beta chains. To control for contamination, every cDNA library carried two barcodes: a SMART-Mk sample barcode plus Illumina barcodes. TruSeq adapter sequences, together with Illumina sample barcodes, were added in two successive PCR steps. TCR alpha and beta cDNA libraries were sequenced on the Illumina HiSeq platform with custom primers. The study's processing was this. Unique molecular identifiers were extracted from raw reads with MiGEC, and CDR3 positions were determined with MiXCR. Recombination models were inferred per individual with the repgenHMM and IGoR tools using an EM algorithm. Shared clonotypes were analyzed with the tcR package in R, and sharing was normalized by the product of cloneset sizes. Out-of-frame nonproductive sequences were analyzed to study raw recombination free of thymic and clonal selection effects. TCRdb took the public reads, trimmed them with fastp at Q25, ran MiXCR for clone calling and kept in-frame beta chains. Under each unique CDR3 protein, matching rows form one entry showing the most common genes and DNA. The V and J calls were determined by TCRdb, not by the authors. Across this sample there are 600,000 to 800,000 distinct CDR3 sequences, with around 21% seen only once. About 4.5% of the sample is held by the ten biggest clonotypes.

From the germline V gene (reference sequence), CDR1 is LGHDT and CDR2 is YNNKEL. Its CDR3 holds 14 amino acids, cysteine through phenylalanine. The DNA shown is the 42-base CDR3, in frame from base 1. V is pruned by 3 bases and J by 1 base, leaving 2 bases of the junction without a gene match. The same sample was also studied in work on T cells expressing NK-cell markers. The other study reports the following: About 8 donors provided sorted CD3+CD56+NKG2C+, CD3+CD56+NKG2C- and CD3+CD56-NKG2C+ T-cell subsets, whose TCR beta-chain repertoires were profiled. Among the eight sequenced donors, only one was HCMV-seronegative, while the other seven were HCMV-seropositive. In several experiments an anti-gammadeltaTCR antibody was added to restrict sorting to alphabetaTCR-expressing T cells. In six donors, the dominant CD3+CD56+NKG2C+ clonotypes ranked among the top 10 CD8+ clonotypes, making up roughly 1.0-7.0% of CD8+ T cells. Those dominant clonotypes were again the most abundant among CD3+CD56-NKG2C+ cells in several donors, at roughly 28.3-60.1%. Whether the expanded NKG2C-expressing T cell clones were specific for HCMV antigens remained unclear. Randomly selected healthy volunteers, three men and five women, were used as the eight sequenced donors. A commercial ELISA kit detecting HCMV-specific IgG in serum was used to determine HCMV serostatus. For five to seven donors, unsorted PBMC were also used to sequence bulk peripheral blood T-cell repertoires. MIGEC was used to demultiplex reads and group the reads by UMI, and MiTCR was used to assemble and quantify clonotypes. To exclude erroneous sequences, any TCR cDNA sequence not supported by at least two reads was discarded. The tcR package was used for downstream repertoire analysis, and clonotypes were matched between fractions using CDR3 nucleotide sequence together with V segment. VDJmatch was used to annotate antigen specificity against VDJdb, with one amino acid substitution allowed in CDR3.

The TCR was taken from a woman aged 18-29 years in good health. Sequenced: PBMCs. The V and J segments used are TRBV3-1 and TRBJ1-1; 7 central bases correspond to TRBD1. The sequenced DNA: TGTGCCAGCAGCCACAGACAGGGGAACACTGAAGCTTTCTTT. It translates as CASSHRQGNTEAFF.